A single sample is the source of the 21 T cell receptor beta chains below, sequenced in a study of response to subunit inactivated influenza vaccine. A single record per CDR3 protein comes from TCRdb applying MiXCR to the RT-PCR reads. This sample has about 650,000 distinct CDR3 sequences, with 15% to 19% found just once. The sample was PBMCs from blood, taken 11 to 12 days after vaccination. These receptor sequences come from a man aged 45 to 65 who received an inactivated influenza vaccine.

The chain links TRBV7-2 to TRBJ1-5, with D perhaps matching TRBD1 (6 bases). The ends were cut back, 5 bases at V and 7 bases at J, with 12 bases in the middle. The CDR3 extends over 13 amino acids. Germline V CDR1 and CDR2: SGHTA, FQGNSA. The CDR3 protein is CASSQGGGQPQHF. In DNA form, the CDR3 reads TGTGCCAGCAGCCAAGGGGGTGGCCAGCCCCAGCATTTT.

Here the CDR3 reads CASGRGNQPQHF. CDR3 in DNA: TGTGCCAGCGGTCGGGGCAATCAGCCCCAGCATTTT. This chain uses TRBV19 with TRBJ1-5; D uncertain. The CDR3 consists of 12 residues. V lost 9 bases, J lost 2 bases, and 8 bases lay in between. Germline V gene data show CDR1 as LNHDA and CDR2 as SQIVND (reference sequence).

The chain combines TRBV18 with TRBJ2-1; no clear D gene. Trimming took 1 base from V and 5 from J, leaving 9 bases between them. The CDR3 extends over 14 amino acids. CDR1 KGHSH and CDR2 LQKENI come from the germline V gene. The CDR3 region is CASSPLNANNEQFF. CDR3 coding DNA: TGTGCCAGCTCACCACTGAACGCGAACAATGAGCAGTTCTTC.

This rearrangement joins TRBV20-1 to TRBJ1-6; tentative D call: TRBD1 (5 bases). V lost 2 bases to trimming and J lost 6 bases, with 11 bases between them. Germline CDR1 and CDR2: DFQATT and SNEGSKA (reference sequence). This CDR3 comprises 14 residues. Here the CDR3 reads CSARTGRANSPLHF. The CDR3 nucleotides are TGCAGTGCTAGAACGGGCAGGGCTAATTCACCCCTCCACTTT.

The genes are TRBV5-1 and TRBJ2-2; possibly TRBD2 for D (6 bases). The CDR3 extends over 15 amino acids. V was pared by 0 bases and J by 5 bases, with 11 bases between. Germline V lookup: CDR1 SGHRS, CDR2 YFSETQ. DNA of the CDR3: TGCGCCAGCAGCTTGGAGGCGGCGGGGACCGGGGAGCTGTTTTTT. Residues: CASSLEAAGTGELFF.

This clonotype was counted only a few times. V gene TRBV6-2 or TRBV6-3 combines with J gene TRBJ1-5; no clear D. Trimming took off 0 bases at V and 4 bases at J, with 7 bases between the two ends. The CDR3 contains 14 residues. Germline V CDR1 and CDR2: MNHEY, SVGEGT. The CDR3 here is CASSYSSRNQPQHF. The CDR3 region has the DNA TGTGCCAGCAGTTACTCGAGTAGAAATCAGCCCCAGCATTTT.

This clonotype was counted a few times. The CDR3 loop reads CASSLLKMEDTQYF. CDR3 DNA sequence: TGTGCCAGCAGCCTCCTAAAAATGGAAGATACGCAGTATTTT. The chain recombines TRBV7-9 with TRBJ2-3; D remains unclear. The germline CDR1 and CDR2 sequences are SEHNR and FQNEAQ (reference sequence). The CDR3 has 14 amino acids. V gave up 5 bases and J gave up 5 bases, with 14 bases separating them.

This clonotype was detected many times. This chain uses TRBV10-3 with TRBJ2-5; TRBD1 agrees at 7 bases. The CDR3 spans 17 residues. Germline V CDR1 and CDR2: ENHRY, SYGVKD. J was trimmed by 2 bases and V by 5 bases; bases with no gene match: 14. CDR3 sequence (DNA): TGTGCCATCAGTAGTTGGAGACAGGGCGATGGTCAAGAGACCCAGTACTTC. Amino acids: CAISSWRQGDGQETQYF.

The V and J genes are TRBV7-2 and TRBJ2-7; a possible D gene is TRBD2 (5 bases). V was pared by 1 base and J by 5 bases, with 15 bases between. CDR1 is SGHTA, CDR2 FQGNSA, per germline. The length of the CDR3 is 15 residues. The CDR3 DNA reads as TGTGCCAGCAGCTTAGGAGGGTGGTTCCACGACGAGCAGTACTTC. Encoded protein: CASSLGGWFHDEQYF.

The chain is built from TRBV4-3 and TRBJ2-2; a possible D gene is TRBD2 (6 bases). CDR1 is LGHNA and CDR2 is YSLEER in the germline V gene. V lost 0 bases, J lost 4 bases, and 12 bases lay in between. This CDR3 contains 16 residues. CDR3 nucleotide sequence: TGCGCCAGCAGCCAAGAACCCACTAGCTCCACCGGGGAGCTGTTTTTT. It encodes CASSQEPTSSTGELFF.

This chain uses TRBV11-3 with TRBJ2-1, with D unclear. From germline, CDR1 is SGHNT and CDR2 YENEEA. The CDR3 spans 13 residues. V lost 1 base to trimming and J lost 10 bases, with 11 bases between them. DNA for the CDR3: TGTGCCAGCAGCTTAGGGGCAGACCGGGAGCAGTTCTTC. It translates to CASSLGADREQFF. Supplemented by reference TRBV11-3 and TRBJ2-1, the full variable domain reads EAGVVQSPRYKIIEKKQPVAFWCNPISGHNTLYWYLQNLGQGPELLIRYENEEAVDDSQLPKDRFSAERLKGVDSTLKIQPAELGDSAVYLCASSLGADREQFFGPGTRLTVL.

The sample holds a few counts of this clonotype. The chain links TRBV12-3 or TRBV12-4 to TRBJ2-7, with D hard to call. The CDR3 covers 12 residues. The germline V and J ends were trimmed by 2 bases and 6 bases, with 8 bases remaining between them. Here the CDR3 reads CASSLTPFEQYF. Written as DNA, the CDR3 is TGTGCCAGCAGTTTAACCCCGTTCGAGCAGTACTTC.

The gene calls are TRBV7-9 and TRBJ2-7, with 10 bases that match TRBD1. Unmatched junction bases numbered 9, after V lost 10 bases and J lost 6 bases. Germline V gives CDR1 SEHNR, CDR2 FQNEAQ (reference sequence). This CDR3 contains 13 residues. This CDR3 reads CAIAGTGDLEQYF. CDR3 coding DNA: TGTGCCATCGCCGGGACAGGGGACCTCGAGCAGTACTTC.

This clonotype was detected a few times. The genes are TRBV12-3 or TRBV12-4 and TRBJ2-1, with D possibly TRBD2 on 5 matching bases. The CDR3 length is 14 residues. Deletions cut 2 bases from V and 7 bases from J, with 12 bases between. The CDR3 sequence: CASSLFTRRNEQFF. The CDR3 DNA follows: TGTGCCAGCAGTTTATTTACTAGGAGGAATGAGCAGTTCTTC.

This chain uses TRBV4-1 with TRBJ1-1; D possibly corresponds to TRBD1 (5 bases). The CDR3 spans 15 residues. The germline V and J ends were trimmed by 3 bases and 0 bases, with 11 bases remaining between them. Germline values: CDR1 MGHRA, CDR2 YSYEKL. This chain's CDR3 is CASSHLGHVNTEAFF. The CDR3 nucleotides are TGCGCCAGCAGCCACCTAGGACACGTGAACACTGAAGCTTTCTTT.

CDR3 in DNA: TGCGCCAGGGGGGGCTCTGGGGCCAACGTCCTGACTTTC. Translation gives CARGGSGANVLTF. This chain joins TRBV5-1 and TRBJ2-6, with D possibly matching TRBD2 (6 bases). Per germline, CDR1 SGHRS and CDR2 YFSETQ. V lost 8 bases, J lost 0 bases, and 6 bases lay in between. This CDR3 is built from 13 residues.

The chain is built from TRBV6-2 or TRBV6-3 and TRBJ2-1; TRBD2 aligns across 10 bases. Losses at the gene ends were 6 bases for V and 3 bases for J; bases not matched to a gene: 14. Germline CDR1 and CDR2: MNHEY and SVGEGT. The CDR3 sequence is 18 residues long. CDR3 in DNA: TGTGCCAGCAGCTATGATAGCCGGACTAGCGGTGACTACAATGAGCAGTTCTTC. Protein: CASSYDSRTSGDYNEQFF.

This clonotype has only a few counts. The chain couples TRBV5-1 to TRBJ2-3, with TRBD1 matching 9 bases. Germline CDR1 reads SGHRS; CDR2 reads YFSETQ. The CDR3 loop spans 16 amino acids. V lost 7 bases and J lost 3; bases outside the gene matches: 12. The CDR3 protein is CASGRGTGRTTDTQYF. In DNA, the CDR3 is TGCGCCAGCGGGCGGGGGACAGGGCGGACAACAGATACGCAGTATTTT. Looking up the rest from reference TRBV5-1 and TRBJ2-3 gives the full variable domain: KAGVTQTPRYLIKTRGQQVTLSCSPISGHRSVSWYQQTPGQGLQFLFEYFSETQRNKGNFPGRFSGRQFSNSRSEMNVSTLELGDSALYLCASGRGTGRTTDTQYFGPGTRLTVL.

This clonotype was detected a few times. The rearrangement uses TRBV5-1 and TRBJ2-3; a possible D gene is TRBD1 (5 bases). The V end lost 4 bases, the J end lost 2 bases, and 11 bases lay between the germline ends. Germline V CDR1 and CDR2: SGHRS, YFSETQ. The length of the CDR3 is 14 residues. The CDR3 bases are TGCGCCAGCAGCAGGGGCAGGCCCACAGATACGCAGTATTTT. Translated, it gives CASSRGRPTDTQYF.

This clonotype was found a few times. This chain joins TRBV7-2 and TRBJ2-7, with 10 positions matching TRBD2. There are 16 residues in the CDR3. J lost 2 bases, V lost 2 bases, and 6 bases had no gene match. Looked up from germline, CDR1 is SGHTA and CDR2 is FQGNSA. The CDR3 is CASSLSGTSVAYEQYF. DNA of the CDR3: TGTGCCAGCAGCTTATCCGGGACTAGCGTGGCCTACGAGCAGTACTTC.

This clonotype was counted a few times. The J gene is TRBJ2-1, the V gene TRBV6-4; 14 bases match TRBD2. The V gene end was trimmed by 2 bases and the J gene end by 2 bases; junction bases not matched to a gene: 8. Germline V gene data show CDR1 as MRHNA and CDR2 as SNTAGT. This CDR3 region has 19 residues. CDR3 nucleotide sequence: TGTGCCAGCAGTGACAAGGGACTAGCGGGGGCCCTCCCCTACAATGAGCAGTTCTTC. Its protein is CASSDKGLAGALPYNEQFF.